This T cell receptor (beta chain) appears in the sequencing data of a study of T cells after yellow fever vaccination. General study findings and limits: Clones that expanded after primary vaccination mostly reappeared after the booster (around 96% CD4, approximately 85% CD8). Peaking faster, on day 5 versus 15, the secondary response was nonetheless weaker. The bulk population could contribute abundant contaminating clonotypes to FACS-sorted repertoires.

Trimming at V came to 1 base and at J to 5 bases, leaving 3 bases not matched to a gene. Germline-derived CDR1 and CDR2 are SGHRS and YFSETQ. CDR3 length equals 14 residues. The authors made TCR cDNA by 5'RACE template switching, adding a universal primer site and UMIs. MiXCR, run by TCRdb on the 5' RACE reads, gives a single entry per CDR3 protein. In the table there are about 75,000 distinct CDR3 sequences, around 7% of which are singletons. This clonotype came up many times. Its antigen is unknown. This material consisted of CD8+ T cells sorted from PBMCs, taken approximately 11 days after the first yellow fever vaccination. The gene calls are TRBV5-1 and TRBJ2-1; 7 bases are shared with TRBD2. This TCR derives from a man younger than 30 who received the YFV17D yellow fever vaccine. CDR3 region: CASSLSGTNNEQFF. DNA of the CDR3: TGCGCCAGCAGCTTGAGCGGGACGAACAATGAGCAGTTCTTC. The full variable domain, its missing parts supplied by reference TRBV5-1 and TRBJ2-1, is KAGVTQTPRYLIKTRGQQVTLSCSPISGHRSVSWYQQTPGQGLQFLFEYFSETQRNKGNFPGRFSGRQFSNSRSEMNVSTLELGDSALYLCASSLSGTNNEQFFGPGTRLTVL.